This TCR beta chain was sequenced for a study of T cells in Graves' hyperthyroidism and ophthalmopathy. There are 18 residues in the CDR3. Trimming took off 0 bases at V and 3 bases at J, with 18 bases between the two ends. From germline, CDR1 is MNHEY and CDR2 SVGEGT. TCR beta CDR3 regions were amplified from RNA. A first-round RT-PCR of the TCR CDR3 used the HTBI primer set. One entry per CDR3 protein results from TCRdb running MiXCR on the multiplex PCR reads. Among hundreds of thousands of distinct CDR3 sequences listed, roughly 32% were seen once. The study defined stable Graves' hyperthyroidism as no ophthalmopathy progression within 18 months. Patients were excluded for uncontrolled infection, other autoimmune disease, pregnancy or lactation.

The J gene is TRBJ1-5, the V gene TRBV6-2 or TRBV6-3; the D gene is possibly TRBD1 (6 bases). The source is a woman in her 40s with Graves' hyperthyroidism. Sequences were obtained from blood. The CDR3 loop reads CASSYSAYLTGNNQPQHF. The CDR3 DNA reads TGTGCCAGCAGTTACTCCGCGTACCTAACAGGGAACAATCAGCCCCAGCATTTT.